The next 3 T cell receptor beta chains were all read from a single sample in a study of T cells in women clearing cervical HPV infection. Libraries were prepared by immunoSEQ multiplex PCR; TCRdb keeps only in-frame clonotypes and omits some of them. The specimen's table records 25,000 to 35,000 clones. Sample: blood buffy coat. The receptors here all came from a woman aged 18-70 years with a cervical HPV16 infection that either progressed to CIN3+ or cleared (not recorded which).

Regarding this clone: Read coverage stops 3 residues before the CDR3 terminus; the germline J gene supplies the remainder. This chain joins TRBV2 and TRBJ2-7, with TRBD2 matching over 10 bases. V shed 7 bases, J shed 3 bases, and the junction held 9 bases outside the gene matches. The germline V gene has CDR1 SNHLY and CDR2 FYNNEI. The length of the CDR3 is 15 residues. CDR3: CASKASGGPFYEQYF. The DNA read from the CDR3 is TGTGCCAGCAAGGCTAGCGGGGGCCCCTTCTACGAG.

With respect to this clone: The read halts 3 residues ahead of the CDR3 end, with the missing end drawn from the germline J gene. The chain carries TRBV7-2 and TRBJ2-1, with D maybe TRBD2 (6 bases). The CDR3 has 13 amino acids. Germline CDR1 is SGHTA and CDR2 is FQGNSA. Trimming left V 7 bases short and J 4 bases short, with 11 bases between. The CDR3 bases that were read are TGTGCCAGCATCCCGGGACTTTACAATGAG. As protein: CASIPGLYNE. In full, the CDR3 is CASIPGLYNEQFF.

The chain's CDR3 is CASSLSNNEQFF. The CDR3 DNA, read in part, is TGTGCCAGCAGCTTGTCCAACAATGAG. The chain combines TRBV5-4 with TRBJ2-1, with unresolved D. With the read ending 3 residues before the CDR3 end, the germline J gene is used to fill in that end. CDR3 size: 12 residues. The ends were cut back, 1 base at V and 5 bases at J, with 4 bases in the middle. The V gene's germline CDR1 is SGHNT and CDR2 YYREEE (reference sequence).